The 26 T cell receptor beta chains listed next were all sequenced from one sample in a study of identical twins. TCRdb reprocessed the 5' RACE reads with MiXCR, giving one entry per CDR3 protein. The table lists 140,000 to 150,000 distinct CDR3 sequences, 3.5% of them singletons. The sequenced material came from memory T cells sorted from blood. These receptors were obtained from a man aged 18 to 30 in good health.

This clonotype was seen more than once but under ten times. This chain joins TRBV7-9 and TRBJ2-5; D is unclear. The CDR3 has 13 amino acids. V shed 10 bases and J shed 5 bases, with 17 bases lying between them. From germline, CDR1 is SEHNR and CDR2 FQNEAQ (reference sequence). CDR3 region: CATLRLGRETQYF. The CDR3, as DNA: TGTGCCACCCTCAGATTGGGTAGGGAGACCCAGTACTTC.

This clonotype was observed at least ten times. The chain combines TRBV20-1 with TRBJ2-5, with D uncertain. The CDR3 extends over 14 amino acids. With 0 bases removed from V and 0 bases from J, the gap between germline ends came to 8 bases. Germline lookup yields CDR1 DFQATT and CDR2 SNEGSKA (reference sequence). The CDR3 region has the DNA TGCAGTGCTAGAGATCTGCGAAACCAAGAGACCCAGTACTTC. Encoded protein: CSARDLRNQETQYF.

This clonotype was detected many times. CDR3 coding DNA: TGTGCCAGCAGCTTTACAGATACCACTGAAGCTTTCTTT. Translated: CASSFTDTTEAFF. The V call is TRBV7-2, the J call TRBJ1-1; D not certain. V lost 3 bases and J lost 4, with 9 bases in between. This CDR3 is built from 13 residues. Germline values: CDR1 SGHTA, CDR2 FQGNSA.

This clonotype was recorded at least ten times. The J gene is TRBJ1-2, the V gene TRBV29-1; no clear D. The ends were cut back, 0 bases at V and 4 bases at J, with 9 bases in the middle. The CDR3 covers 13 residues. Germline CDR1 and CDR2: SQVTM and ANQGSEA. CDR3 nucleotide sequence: TGCAGCGTTGAAGATCAAGTTCCCTATGGCTACACCTTC. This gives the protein CSVEDQVPYGYTF.

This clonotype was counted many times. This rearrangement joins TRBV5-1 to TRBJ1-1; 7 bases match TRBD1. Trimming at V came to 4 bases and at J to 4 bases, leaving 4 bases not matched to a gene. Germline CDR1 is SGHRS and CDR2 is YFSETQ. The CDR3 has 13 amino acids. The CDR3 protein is CASSASGGTEAFF. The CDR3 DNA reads TGCGCCAGCAGCGCCTCAGGGGGCACTGAAGCTTTCTTT.

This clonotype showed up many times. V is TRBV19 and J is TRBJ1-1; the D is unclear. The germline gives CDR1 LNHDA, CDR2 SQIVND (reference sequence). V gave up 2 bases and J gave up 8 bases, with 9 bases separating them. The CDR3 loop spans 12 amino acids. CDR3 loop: CASSIPGLEAFF. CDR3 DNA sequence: TGTGCCAGTAGTATACCGGGTCTAGAAGCTTTCTTT.

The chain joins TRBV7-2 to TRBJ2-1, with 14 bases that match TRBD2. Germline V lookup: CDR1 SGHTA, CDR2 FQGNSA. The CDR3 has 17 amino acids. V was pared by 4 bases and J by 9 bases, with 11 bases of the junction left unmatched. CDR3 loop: CASSYRLGTSGSAEQFF. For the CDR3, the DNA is TGTGCCAGCAGCTATAGGCTAGGGACTAGCGGGAGTGCTGAGCAGTTCTTC.

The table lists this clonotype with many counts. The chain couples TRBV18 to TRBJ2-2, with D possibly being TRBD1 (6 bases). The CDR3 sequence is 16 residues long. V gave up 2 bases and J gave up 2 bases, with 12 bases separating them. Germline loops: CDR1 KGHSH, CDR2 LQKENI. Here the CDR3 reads CASSPEMGQNTGELFF. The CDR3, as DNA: TGTGCCAGCTCACCAGAGATGGGACAAAACACCGGGGAGCTGTTTTTT.

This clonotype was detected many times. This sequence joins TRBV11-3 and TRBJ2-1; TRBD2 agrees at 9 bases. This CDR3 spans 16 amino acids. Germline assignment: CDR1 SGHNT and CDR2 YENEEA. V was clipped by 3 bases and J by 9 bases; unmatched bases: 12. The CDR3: CASSFLGLAGSGEQFF. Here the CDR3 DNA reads TGTGCCAGCAGCTTCTTGGGGCTAGCGGGGTCCGGTGAGCAGTTCTTC.

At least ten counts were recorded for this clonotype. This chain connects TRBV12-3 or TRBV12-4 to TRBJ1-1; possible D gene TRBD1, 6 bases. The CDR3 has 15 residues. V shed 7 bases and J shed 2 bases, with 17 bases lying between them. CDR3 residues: CASTFGGHVNTEAFF. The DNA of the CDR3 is TGTGCCAGCACCTTTGGGGGACACGTAAACACTGAAGCTTTCTTT.

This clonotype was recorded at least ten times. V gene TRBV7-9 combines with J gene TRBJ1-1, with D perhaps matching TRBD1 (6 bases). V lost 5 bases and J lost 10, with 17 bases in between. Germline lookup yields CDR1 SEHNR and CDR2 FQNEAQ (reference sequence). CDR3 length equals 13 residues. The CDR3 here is CASSPGGRSAAFF. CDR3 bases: TGTGCCAGCAGCCCGGGGGGGCGGTCTGCAGCTTTCTTT.

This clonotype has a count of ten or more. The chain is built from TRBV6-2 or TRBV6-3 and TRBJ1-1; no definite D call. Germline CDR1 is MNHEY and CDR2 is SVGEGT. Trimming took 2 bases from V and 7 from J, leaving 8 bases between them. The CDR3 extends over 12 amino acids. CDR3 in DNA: TGTGCCAGCAGTTACACCGAGAATGAAGCTTTCTTT. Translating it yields CASSYTENEAFF.

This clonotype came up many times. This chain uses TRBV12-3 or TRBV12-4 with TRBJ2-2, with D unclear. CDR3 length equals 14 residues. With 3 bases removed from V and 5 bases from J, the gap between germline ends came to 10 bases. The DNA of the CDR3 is TGTGCCAGCAGTTTGTCGTTGGGGACCGGGGAGCTGTTTTTT. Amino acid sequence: CASSLSLGTGELFF.

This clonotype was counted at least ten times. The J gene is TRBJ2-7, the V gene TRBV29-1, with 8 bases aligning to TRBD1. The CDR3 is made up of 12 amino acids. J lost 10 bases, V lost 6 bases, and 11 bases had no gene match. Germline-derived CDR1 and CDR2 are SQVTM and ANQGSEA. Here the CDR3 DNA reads TGCAGCGTGGGGGACAGGTCTCACGTTCAGTACTTC. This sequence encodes CSVGDRSHVQYF.

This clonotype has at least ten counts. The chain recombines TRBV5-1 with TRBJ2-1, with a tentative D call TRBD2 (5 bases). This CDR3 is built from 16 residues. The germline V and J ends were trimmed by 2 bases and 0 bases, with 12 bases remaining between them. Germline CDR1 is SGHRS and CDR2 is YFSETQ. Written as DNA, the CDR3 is TGCGCCAGCAGCTTAACACTAGGGAGCTCCTACAATGAGCAGTTCTTC. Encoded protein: CASSLTLGSSYNEQFF.

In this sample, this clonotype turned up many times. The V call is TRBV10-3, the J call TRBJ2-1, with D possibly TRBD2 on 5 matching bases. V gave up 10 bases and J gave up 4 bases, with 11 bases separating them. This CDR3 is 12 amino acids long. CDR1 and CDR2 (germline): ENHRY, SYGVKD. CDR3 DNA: TGTGCCACCGCCGGGGAGTACAATGAGCAGTTCTTC. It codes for CATAGEYNEQFF.

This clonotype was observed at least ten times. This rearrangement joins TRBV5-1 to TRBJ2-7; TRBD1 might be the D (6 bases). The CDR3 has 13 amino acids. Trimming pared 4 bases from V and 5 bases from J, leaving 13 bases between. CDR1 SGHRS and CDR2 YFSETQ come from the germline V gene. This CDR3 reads CASSGLQGNEQYF. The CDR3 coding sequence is TGCGCCAGCAGCGGTTTACAGGGAAACGAGCAGTACTTC.

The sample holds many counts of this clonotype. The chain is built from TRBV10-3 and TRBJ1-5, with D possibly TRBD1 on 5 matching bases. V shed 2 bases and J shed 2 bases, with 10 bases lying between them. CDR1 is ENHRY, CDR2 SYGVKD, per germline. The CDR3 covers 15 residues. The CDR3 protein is CAISEVWGGNQPQHF. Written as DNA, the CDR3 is TGTGCCATCAGTGAGGTCTGGGGGGGCAATCAGCCCCAGCATTTT.

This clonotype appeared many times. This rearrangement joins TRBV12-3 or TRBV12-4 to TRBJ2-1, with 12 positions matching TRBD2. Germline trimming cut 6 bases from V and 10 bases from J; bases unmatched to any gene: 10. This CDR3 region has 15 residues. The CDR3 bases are TGTGCCAGCAGCCGTACTAGCGGGAGGCCGTGGGAGCAGTTCTTC. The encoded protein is CASSRTSGRPWEQFF.

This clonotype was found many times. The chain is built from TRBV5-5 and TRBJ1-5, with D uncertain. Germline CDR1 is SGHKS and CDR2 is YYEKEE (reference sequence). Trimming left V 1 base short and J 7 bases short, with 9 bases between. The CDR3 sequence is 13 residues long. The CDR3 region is CASSLLVGQPQHF. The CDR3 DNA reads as TGTGCCAGCAGCTTGTTAGTAGGGCAGCCCCAGCATTTT.

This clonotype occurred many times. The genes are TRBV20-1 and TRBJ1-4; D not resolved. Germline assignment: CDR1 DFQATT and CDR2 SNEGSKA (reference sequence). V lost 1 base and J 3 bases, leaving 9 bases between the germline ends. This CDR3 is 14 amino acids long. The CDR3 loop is CSARGGAANEKLFF. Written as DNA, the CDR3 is TGCAGTGCTAGAGGGGGTGCAGCTAATGAAAAACTGTTTTTT.

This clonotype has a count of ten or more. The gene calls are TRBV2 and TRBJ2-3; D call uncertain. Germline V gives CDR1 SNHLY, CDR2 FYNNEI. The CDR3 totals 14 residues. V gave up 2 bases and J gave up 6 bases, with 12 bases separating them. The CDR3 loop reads CASSESSTGDTQYF. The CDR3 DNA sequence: TGTGCCAGCAGTGAAAGTTCTACGGGCGATACGCAGTATTTT.

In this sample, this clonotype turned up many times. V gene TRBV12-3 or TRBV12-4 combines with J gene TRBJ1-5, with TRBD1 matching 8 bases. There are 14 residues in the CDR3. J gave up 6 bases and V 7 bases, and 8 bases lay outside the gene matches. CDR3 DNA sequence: TGTGCCAGCACCACGGGGACAGGCGTTCAGCCCCAGCATTTT. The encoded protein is CASTTGTGVQPQHF.

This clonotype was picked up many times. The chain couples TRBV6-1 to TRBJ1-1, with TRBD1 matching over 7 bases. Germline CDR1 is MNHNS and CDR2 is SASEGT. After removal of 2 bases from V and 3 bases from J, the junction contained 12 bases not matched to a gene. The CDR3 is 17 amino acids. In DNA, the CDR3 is TGTGCCAGCAGTGAATTTTATCCAGGGGGAAGATACACTGAAGCTTTCTTT. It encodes CASSEFYPGGRYTEAFF.

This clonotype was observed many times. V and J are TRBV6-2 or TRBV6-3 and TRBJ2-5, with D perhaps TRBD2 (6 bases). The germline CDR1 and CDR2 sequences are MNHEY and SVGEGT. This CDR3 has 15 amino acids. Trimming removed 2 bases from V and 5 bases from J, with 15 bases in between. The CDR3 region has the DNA TGTGCCAGCAGTTACGCGGGGCCCGGCGGGGAGACCCAGTACTTC. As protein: CASSYAGPGGETQYF.

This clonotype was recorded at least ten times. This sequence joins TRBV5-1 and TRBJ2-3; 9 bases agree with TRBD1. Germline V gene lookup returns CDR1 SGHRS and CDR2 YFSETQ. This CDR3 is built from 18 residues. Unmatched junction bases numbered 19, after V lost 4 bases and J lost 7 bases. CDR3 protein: CASSPRMTRDRVPNTQYF. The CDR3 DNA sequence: TGCGCCAGCAGCCCCAGAATGACTAGGGACAGGGTCCCGAATACGCAGTATTTT.